Listed below are T cell receptor beta chains from one sample, sequenced in a study of shared clonotypes between healthy human individuals. Sequencing was performed with immunoSEQ multiplex PCR; in TCRdb, only in-frame clones are kept and a portion is missing. The repertoire holds hundreds of thousands of clones, with 85% to 95% as singletons. Sample: naive CD8+ T cells sorted from blood. Receptors were obtained from a woman in her twenties or thirties in good health. The CDR3 runs from the conserved cysteine through the conserved F or W. The order of the fields is CDR3 DNA, CDR3 protein, J gene, V gene, D gene, clone size, CDR3 length. A D gene is named only where the DNA matches it firmly. The size field is filled for only some rows; it gives once, few, many or a size class.

TGTGCCAGCAGCTTAGCGCTCGGGACAGCGAGTAATGAAAAACTGTTTTTT,CASSLALGTASNEKLFF,TRBJ1-4,TRBV7-9,TRBD1,once,17
TGCGCCAGCAGCTTGGGGACAGCTATTTATGGCTACACCTTC,CASSLGTAIYGYTF,TRBJ1-2,TRBV5-1,.,.,14
TGTGCCAGCAGCAAAGTCTCCAGGTTACGACAGGGTTCGAACGAGCAGTACTTC,CASSKVSRLRQGSNEQYF,TRBJ2-7,TRBV21-1,.,.,18
TGTGCCAGCAGTGAATTACAGAGCTCCTACGAGCAGTACTTC,CASSELQSSYEQYF,TRBJ2-7,TRBV25-1,.,.,14
TGTGCCAGCAGCCGAGATGGAGCGGTTGTCTACAATGAGCAGTTCTTC,CASSRDGAVVYNEQFF,TRBJ2-1,TRBV28,.,.,16
TGTGCCAGTAGTGTCGACGGCAATCAGCCCCAGCATTTT,CASSVDGNQPQHF,TRBJ1-5,TRBV19,.,.,13
TGTGCCAGCAGTTATTCCGGAGAGCAGTACTTC,CASSYSGEQYF,TRBJ2-5,TRBV6-5,.,.,11
TGTGCCAGCAGTTTTCTGGACAGGGGCCTTTTTAACTATGGCTACACCTTC,CASSFLDRGLFNYGYTF,TRBJ1-2,TRBV28,TRBD1,.,17
TGTGCCAGCAGCTCCATCGACGGGGGCGGATGGCGTGGGCAGTTCTTC,CASSSIDGGGWRGQFF,TRBJ2-1,TRBV7-9,.,once,16
TGTGCCAGCAGCCAGGCCAAGCTAGGGGTCTCACGGGAGCAGTACTTC,CASSQAKLGVSREQYF,TRBJ2-7,TRBV14,.,.,16
TGCAGCGTTGTAGCAGGGGGGAACTCTGGAAACACCATATATTTT,CSVVAGGNSGNTIYF,TRBJ1-3,TRBV29-1,TRBD1,.,15
TGTGCCAGCAGCCTGGGACCAACTAATGAAAAACTGTTTTTT,CASSLGPTNEKLFF,TRBJ1-4,TRBV9,.,.,14
TGTGCCAGCAGCTCTCTAGCGGGAGTAAGGGGAGGAGAGACCCAGTACTTC,CASSSLAGVRGGETQYF,TRBJ2-5,TRBV7-9,TRBD2,.,17
TGTGCCAGCAGCACAGGGGTCGATGGCTACACCTTC,CASSTGVDGYTF,TRBJ1-2,TRBV7-9,TRBD1,.,12
TGTGCCAGCAGTCTTCAGGCGAACACTGAAGCTTTCTTT,CASSLQANTEAFF,TRBJ1-1,TRBV27,.,.,13
TGTGCCAGCAGCGACCGGGACAGGGGGCAAAATGAGCAGTTCTTC,CASSDRDRGQNEQFF,TRBJ2-1,TRBV9,TRBD1,.,15
TGTGCCAGCAGCGTAATGTATGGGGGATACGAGCAGTACTTC,CASSVMYGGYEQYF,TRBJ2-7,TRBV9,.,.,14
TGTGCCAGCAGTCTAGGGCACTCCTACGAGCAGTACTTC,CASSLGHSYEQYF,TRBJ2-7,TRBV27,.,.,13
TGTGCCAGCAGCTTGGAGAGTTTGGTGGACTATGGCTACACCTTC,CASSLESLVDYGYTF,TRBJ1-2,TRBV5-4,.,.,15
TGTGCCAGCAGCTTGGAGGCGGGGTTGCGGACTGAAGCTTTCTTT,CASSLEAGLRTEAFF,TRBJ1-1,TRBV5-4,.,.,15
TGTGCCAGCAGCCAGGGGGTGACTGAAGCTTTCTTT,CASSQGVTEAFF,TRBJ1-1,TRBV5-4,TRBD1,.,12
TGTGCCAGCAGTTTCTTTAATCAGCCCCAGCATTTT,CASSFFNQPQHF,TRBJ1-5,TRBV28,.,once,12
TGTGCCAGCAGTGACTCTTCAGGGGGTGACGCTTTCTTT,CASSDSSGGDAFF,TRBJ1-1,TRBV6-4,TRBD1,.,13
TGCAGCGTTGTTCTGGGGACTTCAGTTACAGATACGCAGTATTTT,CSVVLGTSVTDTQYF,TRBJ2-3,TRBV29-1,.,.,15
TGTGCCAGCAGTGAAAAGCTCCTCTTC,CASSEKLLF,TRBJ1-2,TRBV6-1,.,.,9
TGCGCCAGCAGCCCCTCTGGCGCGGGTGAAAAACTGTTTTTT,CASSPSGAGEKLFF,TRBJ1-4,TRBV10-2,.,.,14
TGTGCCAGCAGTTACTCCCAGGGGGGCACTGAAGCTTTCTTT,CASSYSQGGTEAFF,TRBJ1-1,TRBV6-5,TRBD1,.,14
TGTGCCAGCAGCTTTAGCGGGAGCTGGATTGAGCAGTTCTTC,CASSFSGSWIEQFF,TRBJ2-1,TRBV7-9,TRBD2,.,14
TGTGCCAGCAGCAAGGGACAAGAGGGCTATGGCTACACCTTC,CASSKGQEGYGYTF,TRBJ1-2,TRBV2,.,.,14
TGTGCCAGCAGTGCGGGACTAGCGGGAGGTGGGTACGAGCAGTACTTC,CASSAGLAGGGYEQYF,TRBJ2-7,TRBV6-1,TRBD2,.,16
TGTGCCAGCAGTTACTGGCAGGGCCACGGGGAGCTGTTTTTT,CASSYWQGHGELFF,TRBJ2-2,TRBV6-5,.,.,14
TGTGCCAGCAGCCCTCAAAGGGAGGGACGAGAAAACAATGAGCAGTTCTTC,CASSPQREGRENNEQFF,TRBJ2-1,TRBV21-1,.,.,17
TGTGCCAGCTCACCACTTCAGGCCAATGAGCAGTTCTTC,CASSPLQANEQFF,TRBJ2-1,TRBV18,.,.,13
TGCAGCGTTGCCGCGGGGGCAGCCTCCTACAATGAGCAGTTCTTC,CSVAAGAASYNEQFF,TRBJ2-1,TRBV29-1,.,.,15
TGTGCCAGTAGTATCCTTTCTGGTTCTGAAGCTTTCTTT,CASSILSGSEAFF,TRBJ1-1,TRBV19,.,.,13
TGTGCCAGCAGCACGGACAGGGCCTCACCCCTCCACTTT,CASSTDRASPLHF,TRBJ1-6,TRBV5-4,TRBD1,.,13
TGTGCCAGCAGCCGGACTAGCGGGAGCTCCTACGAGCAGTACTTC,CASSRTSGSSYEQYF,TRBJ2-7,TRBV7-9,TRBD2,.,15
TGCAGCGTGGAGGGGGAGGGGTACTACGAGCAGTACTTC,CSVEGEGYYEQYF,TRBJ2-7,TRBV29-1,.,.,13
TGTGCCAGCAGCCAAGATTCCGGACTCAGGAACGAGCAGTACTTC,CASSQDSGLRNEQYF,TRBJ2-7,TRBV4-2,.,.,15
TGTGCCAGCAGTCCCGGGACTAGCGGGAGGAATGAGCAGTTCTTC,CASSPGTSGRNEQFF,TRBJ2-1,TRBV27,TRBD2,few,15
TGTGCCAGCAGCTCCGGGTACAGTGGATCGAACACTGAAGCTTTCTTT,CASSSGYSGSNTEAFF,TRBJ1-1,TRBV7-9,.,few,16
TGTGCCAGCAGTGGGGGTTATCGATTCCCCCCTGAGCAGTTCTTC,CASSGGYRFPPEQFF,TRBJ2-1,TRBV6-1,.,.,15
TGTGCCAGCAGTTCGACGACAGGGGTTCCCTTCAGTCAGCCCCAGCATTTT,CASSSTTGVPFSQPQHF,TRBJ1-5,TRBV28,TRBD1,.,17
TGTGCCAGCAGCTTAACTAGCGGGAGGGCCGATGAGCAGTACTTC,CASSLTSGRADEQYF,TRBJ2-7,TRBV7-6,TRBD2,.,15
TGTGCCAGCAGCTTGACCACCGGGGAGCTGTTTTTT,CASSLTTGELFF,TRBJ2-2,TRBV5-6,.,once,12
TGTGCCAGCAGCTTAGAACGAAGCTACGAGCAGTACTTC,CASSLERSYEQYF,TRBJ2-7,TRBV7-9,.,.,13
TGCAGCGTTGCCCCTTGGGCGGGAGCTTACACCGGGGAGCTGTTTTTT,CSVAPWAGAYTGELFF,TRBJ2-2,TRBV29-1,TRBD2,.,16
TGTGCCAGCAGCTTCTCGGACAGCAGCTACACCTTC,CASSFSDSSYTF,TRBJ1-2,TRBV5-6,.,.,12
TGTGCCAGCAGCTTAGTGTTCCGGGCCTACTCGGGGGGAAAGGATGAGCAGTTCTTC,CASSLVFRAYSGGKDEQFF,TRBJ2-1,TRBV7-2,TRBD2,.,19
TGTGCCAGCAGGTCTAGCGGGGCCGGCTACGAGCAGTACTTC,CASRSSGAGYEQYF,TRBJ2-7,TRBV11-2,TRBD2,.,14
TGTGCCATCAGGACAGGGGGCTCCTACGAGCAGTACTTC,CAIRTGGSYEQYF,TRBJ2-7,TRBV10-3,TRBD1,.,13
TGTGCCAGCTCACCAATTAGCGGGAGGGCCGATGAGCAGTTCTTC,CASSPISGRADEQFF,TRBJ2-1,TRBV18,TRBD2,.,15
TGTGCCAGTAGTGGGCTAGTTCCCTACGAGCAGTACTTC,CASSGLVPYEQYF,TRBJ2-7,TRBV19,.,.,13
TGTGCCACCAACCCCGGGACAGCCTATGGCTACACCTTC,CATNPGTAYGYTF,TRBJ1-2,TRBV15,TRBD1,.,13
TGTGCCAGCAGTCCTACGGGGACCCAGTACTTC,CASSPTGTQYF,TRBJ2-5,TRBV28,.,.,11